This T cell receptor beta chain appears in the sequencing data of a study of blood T cell repertoires in COVID-19 (dated by TCRdb to 2019 to 2021). General notes on the study: Samples covering the acute and convalescent phases of COVID-19 were provided by collaborators in the United States, Italy and Spain. The material from the prospective study consisted of cDNA or gDNA derived from T cells, B-cell-depleted T cells, or PBMCs. The dataset comprised deeply sampled blood TCRbeta repertoires from subjects exposed to, actively infected with, or recovered from COVID-19. The repertoires were released in a freely available public database intended as a resource for research on the immune response to SARS-CoV-2. Samples came from the ongoing ImmuneRACE study (first 160 participants) plus 1,254 subjects from 6 global collaborators. Nearly every sample came with metadata listing a de-identified subject ID, COVID-19 status, age in years and sex. Where available, HLA class I and class II types were obtained from metadata supplied by the sample provider rather than from assay-based typing.

The immunoSEQ Assay, a bias-controlled multiplex PCR, was used to amplify TCRbeta CDR3 regions from genomic DNA. The authors' pipeline ran thus. The number of nucleated cells in each sample was estimated by amplification of reference gene primers within the assay. To quantify the absolute abundance of each unique TCRbeta CDR3 rearrangement, sequence reads were collapsed and filtered. Productive Simpson clonality was computed per sample as the square root of Simpson's diversity index over productive rearrangements. TCRdb carries this immuneACCESS record with in-frame sequences only. Its versions omit some clonotypes, under half of them owing to an unresolved V gene in the studies checked, with the rest unexplained. V, J and clone size are taken as reported in that table, and D and trimming were inferred from the DNA itself. This sample holds under 95,000 clones; approximately 82% were observed only once. 2% to 2.5% of the sample goes to the ten largest clones.

The investigation overall reported the following: The amount of clinical and demographic metadata varied by source and participant and was provided uncurated.

This clone came up many times. Its antigen specificity is not known. No base quality information exists; no much larger clone differs at one position. Each collaborating institution followed its own protocols to collect whole blood in K2EDTA tubes. For TCRbeta analysis, collaborator samples were shipped as frozen whole blood, as isolated PBMCs, or as DNA extracted from either sample type. For CDR1 and CDR2, the germline V gene (reference sequence) lists SGHKS and YYEKEE. Relative to germline, V is 2 bases shorter and J is 6 bases shorter, with 15 bases between their ends. The CDR3 spans 15 residues, from the cysteine through the phenylalanine. Only the CDR3 region is kept as DNA, spanning 45 bases read in frame from base 1.

Specimen: peripheral blood. The TCR sequence derives from an older woman with acute or convalescent COVID-19. The chain is encoded by TRBV5-5 joined to TRBJ1-5, with no confident D gene call. The CDR3 corresponds to CASSLGWRVGQPQHF. The DNA reads as follows: TGTGCCAGCAGCTTAGGTTGGAGGGTCGGTCAGCCCCAGCATTTT. Extended through the reference TRBV5-5 and TRBJ1-5 proteins, this CDR3 yields the full variable domain: DAGVTQSPTHLIKTRGQQVTLRCSPISGHKSVSWYQQVLGQGPQFIFQYYEKEERGRGNFPDRFSARQFPNYSSELNVNALLLGDSALYLCASSLGWRVGQPQHFGDGTRLSIL.